These 12 T cell receptor beta chains share one sample of origin, sequenced in a study of shared clonotypes between healthy human individuals (dated by TCRdb to the early 2020s). Libraries were made using the immunoSEQ multiplex PCR assay. TCRdb stores this immuneACCESS table with in-frame sequences only. Part of the clones is absent; in the studies checked, under half of the shortfall reflects unresolved V genes, and no reason is known for the rest. The sample contains some 100,000 clones, 68% of them found a single time. Roughly 24% of the sample lies in the top ten. Sequenced material: memory CD8+ T cells sorted from blood. The cell subset or site tag for this specimen amounts to: CD45RO+ cells pooled with CCR7-negative TemRA cells. These TCRs come from a woman in her 30s in good health.

The chain links TRBV29-1 to TRBJ1-4; no reliable D call. V was trimmed by 4 bases and J by 4 bases, leaving 13 bases between them. The CDR3 sequence is 14 residues long. Germline loops: CDR1 SQVTM, CDR2 ANQGSEA. The CDR3 bases are TGCAGCGTTGCCGAAGGAGGATTTAATGAAAAACTGTTTTTT. Translating it yields CSVAEGGFNEKLFF.

This chain joins TRBV6-6 and TRBJ2-5; D gene ambiguous. The CDR3 covers 11 residues. Trimming took off 4 bases at V and 5 bases at J, with 5 bases between the two ends. The germline CDR1 and CDR2 sequences are MNHNY and SVGAGI (reference sequence). CDR3 nucleotides: TGTGCCAGCAGTTCATGGGAGACCCAGTACTTC. It codes for CASSSWETQYF.

V gene TRBV19 combines with J gene TRBJ1-5; a possible D gene is TRBD1 (5 bases). In germline, CDR1 is LNHDA, CDR2 SQIVND (reference sequence). The CDR3 has 15 residues. V was trimmed by 4 bases and J by 4 bases, leaving 14 bases between them. CDR3 nucleotide sequence: TGTGCCAGTAGTAGAGGCGGGGCGAGTAATCAGCCCCAGCATTTT. Its protein product is CASSRGGASNQPQHF.

The rearrangement links TRBV7-8 to TRBJ2-7; tentatively, D is TRBD2 (6 bases). V gave up 5 bases and J gave up 1 base, with 15 bases separating them. Germline V gene lookup returns CDR1 SGHVS and CDR2 FQNEAQ. The CDR3 runs to 15 residues. The chain's CDR3 is CASSPSGLGSYEQYF. The CDR3 DNA reads TGTGCCAGCAGCCCCTCGGGACTCGGATCCTACGAGCAGTACTTC.

This chain links TRBV9 with TRBJ1-2; D is uncertain. CDR3 length: 19 amino acids. Trimming took 4 bases from V and 0 from J, leaving 25 bases between them. The germline gives CDR1 SGDLS, CDR2 YYNGEE. CDR3 in DNA: TGTGCCAGCAGCCATATCTTAAGTCGGGGAGTGTCGGCTAACTATGGCTACACCTTC. Amino acid sequence: CASSHILSRGVSANYGYTF.

The chain links TRBV4-1 to TRBJ2-7; 11 positions agree with TRBD2. From germline, CDR1 is MGHRA and CDR2 YSYEKL. With 1 base clipped from V and 3 bases from J, the junction kept 5 bases outside the gene matches. The CDR3 totals 16 residues. The CDR3 DNA follows: TGCGCCAGCAGCCAAGGGACTAGCGGGCTCGGCTACGAGCAGTACTTC. As protein: CASSQGTSGLGYEQYF.

This clone was seen only once. The V gene is TRBV29-1, the J gene TRBJ2-1, with 12 bases aligning to TRBD2. Germline-derived CDR1 and CDR2 are SQVTM and ANQGSEA. Losses at the gene ends were 4 bases for V and 1 base for J; bases not matched to a gene: 5. The CDR3 is made up of 16 amino acids. The CDR3 DNA follows: TGCAGCGTTGTGACTAGCGGGAGTCCGTCCTACAATGAGCAGTTCTTC. Translating it yields CSVVTSGSPSYNEQFF.

This clone has only a few counts. The DNA of the CDR3 is TGTGCCAGCAGTTTCACCCGATACGTCTCCGAGCAGTACTTC. Protein: CASSFTRYVSEQYF. The J gene is TRBJ2-7, the V gene TRBV28; D remains ambiguous. The CDR3 runs 14 residues. Germline V CDR1 and CDR2: MDHEN, SYDVKM. Trimming shortened V by 3 bases and J by 6 bases, and 15 bases separated the two germline ends.

This clone was observed once. The chain carries TRBV5-4 and TRBJ2-1, with TRBD2 matching 7 bases. V dropped 1 base and J dropped 9; count of bases not matched to a gene: 10. This CDR3 comprises 15 residues. Germline-derived CDR1 and CDR2 are SGHNT and YYREEE (reference sequence). CDR3: CASSLLAEEVAEQFF. CDR3 DNA: TGTGCCAGCAGCTTGCTAGCGGAGGAGGTGGCTGAGCAGTTCTTC.

This chain links TRBV4-1 with TRBJ1-5; TRBD1 matches 7 bases. Germline V gene sequence: CDR1 MGHRA, CDR2 YSYEKL. Trimming removed 2 bases from V and 3 bases from J; junction bases left unmatched: 4. The CDR3 length is 15 residues. CDR3 nucleotides: TGCGCCAGCAGCCAACCGACAGGGAACAATCAGCCCCAGCATTTT. Translation: CASSQPTGNNQPQHF.

J is TRBJ2-1 and V is TRBV4-1; D is possibly TRBD1 (6 bases). Germline values: CDR1 MGHRA, CDR2 YSYEKL. With 0 bases removed from V and 4 bases from J, the gap between germline ends came to 13 bases. There are 16 residues in the CDR3. The CDR3 region is CASSQDGGRGYNEQFF. CDR3 bases: TGCGCCAGCAGCCAAGATGGCGGAAGGGGGTACAATGAGCAGTTCTTC.

Comment on this clone: Other DNA sequences of this sample code for an identical CDR3. The chain carries TRBV5-1 and TRBJ2-1; maybe TRBD2 (5 bases). The V end was cut by 4 bases, the J end by 0 bases, with 11 bases between. This CDR3 has 15 amino acids. Germline loops: CDR1 SGHRS, CDR2 YFSETQ. The CDR3 is CASSQDSSSYNEQFF. The CDR3 DNA sequence: TGCGCCAGCAGCCAGGACTCGAGCTCCTACAATGAGCAGTTCTTC.